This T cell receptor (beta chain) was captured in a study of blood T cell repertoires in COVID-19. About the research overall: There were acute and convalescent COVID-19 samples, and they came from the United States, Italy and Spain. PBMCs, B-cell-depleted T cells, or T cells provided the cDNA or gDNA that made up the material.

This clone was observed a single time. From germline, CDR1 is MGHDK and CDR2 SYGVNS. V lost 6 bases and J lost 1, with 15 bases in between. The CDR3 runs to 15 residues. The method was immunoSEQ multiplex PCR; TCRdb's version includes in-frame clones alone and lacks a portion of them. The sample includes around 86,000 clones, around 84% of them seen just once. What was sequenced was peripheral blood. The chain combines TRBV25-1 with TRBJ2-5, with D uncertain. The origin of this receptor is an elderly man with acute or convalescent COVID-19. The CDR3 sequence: CASSPPRLGQETQYF. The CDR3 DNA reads TGTGCCAGCAGCCCCCCGAGACTGGGCCAAGAGACCCAGTACTTC.